The present entry profiles one TCR beta chain with its context. What it binds is unknown. The germline gene is not matched at one end of the junction; a read error may be the cause. Time point here: persistent/refractory GD, antithyroid drugs over 5 years with positive TRAb. From RNA extracted from PBMCs, the TCR library was made. Recruitment took place at an endocrinology department in Xi'an, China. The data are from a study of regulatory T cells in long-lasting Graves disease. Study outcomes and limitations: Preferential use of TRBV28, TRBJ1-2 and TRBJ2-5 was seen in persistent disease.

Both iRepertoire HTBI primers and Arm-PCR of CDR3 regions were used to build the TCR beta libraries. TCRdb called the multiplex PCR reads again in MiXCR, with one record for every CDR3 protein. This sample carries hundreds of thousands of distinct CDR3 sequences, roughly 20% of them seen once, and the ten largest clones take less than 25%. The CDR3 is made up of 14 amino acids. Germline loops: CDR1 MNHEY, CDR2 SMNVEV (reference sequence). The sample was peripheral blood mononuclear cells (PBMCs), taken when the disease was refractory, from a patient treated with antithyroid drugs. The TCR comes from a female donor with Graves disease. The genes are TRBV27 and TRBJ1-1; tentatively, D is TRBD1 (6 bases). CDR3 loop: CVSSPGAVNTEAFF. The CDR3 nucleotides are TGTGTCAGCAGTCCGGGGGCTGTGAACACTGAAGCTTTCTTT.